The entry below describes one TCR beta chain. Its target is not known. This specimen comes from a study of cytomegalovirus exposure and HLA in healthy donors. General study points: Reportedly, fewer N-insertions than the approximately 690-donor mean appeared in an Asian-associated ancestry cluster in a later analysis. In a later analysis, several top co-occurrence clusters appeared linked to parvovirus B19, influenza, CMV and Epstein-Barr virus.

Each of the donors was a healthy bone marrow donor. This CDR3 contains 13 residues. The germline gives CDR1 MGHRA, CDR2 YSYEKL. PCR used 60 Vbeta primers and 13 Jbeta primers. The assay was immunoSEQ multiplex PCR, and TCRdb's table has in-frame clones only and misses some. The table shows fewer than 250,000 clones, with more than 75% occurring only once. The rearrangement uses TRBV4-1 and TRBJ2-5; D is unclear. TRBJ2-7 matches the DNA end more closely, so the J call is doubtful. Sequenced sample: PBMCs. The TCR sequence derives from a male donor in good health and CMV-seronegative. CDR3: CASSQGSGYEQYF. The CDR3 DNA sequence: TGCGCCAGCAGCCAAGGTTCGGGTTACGAGCAGTACTTC.